Listed below are T cell receptor beta chains from one sample, sequenced in a study of blood T cells in healthy people across ages. TCRdb re-analysed the 5' RACE reads in MiXCR, keeping a single row per CDR3 protein. The table shows roughly 1,000,000 distinct CDR3 sequences, with around 27% occurring only once. This same sample was also taken into another study, of T cells of mothers and their children.

The sequenced sample was blood. These receptors all stem from a girl aged 2 to 10 in good health. The CDR3 runs from the conserved cysteine through the conserved F or W. D genes are given only for firm matches. Expanded clones get a size class; other rows say once, few or many, or leave the size out.

>TRBV6-5|few|TRBD2|15|TRBJ2-5
TGTGCCAGCAGCCTCTCCCGGGGGGTCCAAGAGACCCAGTACTTC
CASSLSRGVQETQYF
>TRBV28|few|TRBD1|15|TRBJ2-7
TGTGCCAGCGTGAGGGACAGGGGGCGCATTGACGAGCAGTACTTC
CASVRDRGRIDEQYF
>TRBV6-2/TRBV6-3|many|NA|15|TRBJ1-2
TGTGCCAGCAGTTACTCAACAGAGAGCATCTATGGCTACACCTTC
CASSYSTESIYGYTF
>TRBV18|NA|NA|13|TRBJ1-6
TGTGCCAGCTCACCAATCGGGGATTCACCCCTCCACTTT
CASSPIGDSPLHF
>TRBV19|NA|NA|13|TRBJ1-5
TGTGCCAGTAGTTACGGGGCGGGTCAGCCCCAGCATTTT
CASSYGAGQPQHF
>TRBV7-8|NA|TRBD2|17|TRBJ2-7
TGTGCCAGCAGCTTTACCCTCGAGCGGGAGTTCGGGAACGAGCAGTACTTC
CASSFTLEREFGNEQYF
>TRBV28|few|NA|11|TRBJ1-1
TGTGCCAGCGAAGGGGAGACTGAAGCTTTCTTT
CASEGETEAFF
>TRBV29-1|NA|NA|14|TRBJ2-1
TGCAGCGTTGGCGCGGCGGGCCTTTACAATGAGCAGTTCTTC
CSVGAAGLYNEQFF
>TRBV20-1|few|TRBD1|12|TRBJ1-2
TGCAGTGCTAGTAGTTCAGGGGGTGGCTACACCTTC
CSASSSGGGYTF
>TRBV20-1|NA|NA|11|TRBJ2-7
TGCAGTGCTAGAATAGTGTACGAGCAGTACTTC
CSARIVYEQYF
>TRBV12-3/TRBV12-4|NA|NA|14|TRBJ2-2
TGTGCCAGCAGAAGGGGGGTTTTCACCGGGGAGCTGTTTTTT
CASRRGVFTGELFF
>TRBV20-1|NA|NA|13|TRBJ2-5
TGCAGTGCTAGTAGCCGAGGGGGAAAGACCCAGTACTTC
CSASSRGGKTQYF
>TRBV24-1|few|NA|15|TRBJ2-2
TGTGCCACCAGTGAGACAGGCCTGGGGACCGGGGAGCTGTTTTTT
CATSETGLGTGELFF
>TRBV28|NA|TRBD2|16|TRBJ2-3
TGTGCCAGCACTACGCCATCGGGAGGGCCGACAGATACGCAGTATTTT
CASTTPSGGPTDTQYF
>TRBV20-1|NA|NA|14|TRBJ1-3
TGCAGTGCTGATAAGGCGAACTCTGGAAACACCATATATTTT
CSADKANSGNTIYF
>TRBV7-2|few|NA|12|TRBJ2-7
TGTGCCAGCGCCCGCAGGGATTACGAGCAGTACTTC
CASARRDYEQYF
>TRBV6-5|NA|NA|15|TRBJ1-1
TGTGCCAGCAGTCCCTTTGGCCAGGCGAACACTGAAGCTTTCTTT
CASSPFGQANTEAFF
>TRBV6-1|NA|NA|13|TRBJ2-7
TGTGCCAGCAGAGCCCGACAGGCTGACGAGCAGTACTTC
CASRARQADEQYF
>TRBV29-1|few|NA|15|TRBJ2-2
TGCAGCGTTGAACCTGGGGCGGCGAACACCGGGGAGCTGTTTTTT
CSVEPGAANTGELFF
>TRBV29-1|many|NA|14|TRBJ2-4
TGCAGCGTTCAGGGGGGGCTAGCCAAAAACATTCAGTACTTC
CSVQGGLAKNIQYF
>TRBV3-1|few|NA|14|TRBJ2-1
TGTGCCAGCAGCTATTGGGCAGGGCTTGATGAGCAGTTCTTC
CASSYWAGLDEQFF
>TRBV29-1|NA|NA|10|TRBJ2-1
TGCAGCGTTCTTCGAGGCGAGCAGTTCTTC
CSVLRGEQFF
>TRBV20-1|NA|TRBD2|16|TRBJ2-3
TGCAGTGCAGGAGTAAAGACTAGCGGGATAACAGATACGCAGTATTTT
CSAGVKTSGITDTQYF
>TRBV12-3/TRBV12-4|NA|NA|15|TRBJ1-3
TGTGCCAGCCGCCTCGCAGGGGCAGACGGAAACACCATATATTTT
CASRLAGADGNTIYF
>TRBV24-1|NA|TRBD2|16|TRBJ2-3
TGTGCCACCAGTGATTTGGGCGGGAGAAATCAAGATACGCAGTATTTT
CATSDLGGRNQDTQYF
>TRBV13|few|NA|12|TRBJ2-7
TGTGCCAGCTCATTGACCCGCCAACGGCAGTACTTC
CASSLTRQRQYF
>TRBV5-1|NA|TRBD1|18|TRBJ2-7
TGCGCCAGCAGCTTGGAAGGTTCGGGACAGAAGCTCTCCTACGAGCAGTACTTC
CASSLEGSGQKLSYEQYF
>TRBV5-1|NA|NA|16|TRBJ2-3
TGCGCCAGCGCACCATACGGGACCGTCCCTACAGATACGCAGTATTTT
CASAPYGTVPTDTQYF
>TRBV4-3|NA|TRBD1|16|TRBJ2-7
TGCGCCAGCAGCCAAGATATTGACAGGGGTACCTACGAGCAGTACTTC
CASSQDIDRGTYEQYF
>TRBV2|few|TRBD2|14|TRBJ2-1
TGTGCCAGCTTCACCCGGCGGGGGGGCAGGGAGCAGTTCTTC
CASFTRRGGREQFF
>TRBV29-1|NA|TRBD1|13|TRBJ2-7
TGCAGCGTTGTACGGGACAGGGGATACGAGCAGTGCTTC
CSVVRDRGYEQCF
>TRBV27|many|TRBD2|14|TRBJ2-7
TGTGCCAGCAGCCTTAGCGGGCGGACCTACGAGCAGTACTTC
CASSLSGRTYEQYF
>TRBV20-1|NA|NA|13|TRBJ2-7
TGCAGTGCTCGTGACTCAACCTCTCTCGAGCAGTACTTT
CSARDSTSLEQYF
>TRBV29-1|NA|NA|14|TRBJ2-7
TGCAGCGTTGAAGGGGCAGCTTCCTCCTACGAGCAGTACTTC
CSVEGAASSYEQYF
>TRBV5-1|few|NA|15|TRBJ2-3
TGCGCCAGCAGGGGCCCTAGCGTTACGGCAGATACGCAGTATTTT
CASRGPSVTADTQYF
>TRBV7-9|NA|TRBD1|15|TRBJ2-7
TGTGCCAGCAGCTATTCTAGACAGGGACCCCACGAGCAGTACTTC
CASSYSRQGPHEQYF
>TRBV20-1|NA|NA|14|TRBJ2-1
TGCAGCCTCGTAGGGGAGGTGACCTACAATGAGCAGTTCTTC
CSLVGEVTYNEQFF
>TRBV4-1|NA|NA|16|TRBJ1-2
TGCGCCAGCAGCCAAGAGCATGGGAACAGCCCCTATGGCTACACCTTC
CASSQEHGNSPYGYTF
>TRBV4-1|NA|TRBD2|15|TRBJ2-5
TGCGCCAGCAGCGAACGGATAGCGGGGGGTGAGACCCAGTACTTC
CASSERIAGGETQYF
>TRBV4-3|NA|NA|15|TRBJ1-2
TGCGCCAGCAGCCAAGATTGGGGCAGTTCCTATGGCTACACCTTC
CASSQDWGSSYGYTF
>TRBV6-5|few|NA|16|TRBJ1-6
TGTGCCAGCAGTTCCCCCGGGACAATGGGGAATTCACCCCTCCACTTT
CASSSPGTMGNSPLHF
>TRBV5-1|NA|TRBD1|16|TRBJ2-1
TGCGCCAGCAGCCCAACCACAGGGGGCTCCTACAATGAGCAGTTCTTC
CASSPTTGGSYNEQFF
>TRBV28|NA|NA|15|TRBJ1-6
TGTGCCAGGACCGTCCAGGGCGTCTATAATTCACCCCTCCACTTT
CARTVQGVYNSPLHF
>TRBV24-1|few|NA|14|TRBJ2-1
TGTGCCACCAGTGGGGACCTCTCCTACAATGAGCAGTTCTTC
CATSGDLSYNEQFF
>TRBV9|NA|TRBD2|13|TRBJ2-5
TGTGCCAGCAGTATGGGAGGGAGGGAGACCCAGTACTTC
CASSMGGRETQYF
>TRBV7-9|few|NA|16|TRBJ2-2
TGTGCCAGCAGCCCCAGGGAGGCCCCGAACACCGGGGAGCTGTTTTTT
CASSPREAPNTGELFF
>TRBV28|NA|NA|13|TRBJ2-3
TGTGCCAGCAGTTTTGGCGATGGGGATACGCAGTATTTT
CASSFGDGDTQYF
>TRBV7-2|few|NA|13|TRBJ2-4
TGTGCCAGCAGCTCCCAACCCGCAGCCATTCAGTACTTC
CASSSQPAAIQYF